This T cell receptor (beta chain) was captured in a study of cytomegalovirus exposure and HLA in healthy donors. Use of 60 Vbeta and 13 Jbeta primers characterized the PCR. Repertoires were generated with immunoSEQ multiplex PCR, while TCRdb's copy carries only in-frame clones and drops some. The sample holds 100,000 to 150,000 clones, over 65% seen once. V shed 6 bases and J shed 4 bases, with 15 bases lying between them. The CDR3 totals 15 residues. Per germline, CDR1 MNHEY and CDR2 SVGAGI. The study, taken as a whole, reports: Data from an earlier analysis indicated that most TCR beta V segments were productive either about 90% or about 30% of the time. Through in vitro validation, three CMV-associated chains were shown to be specific for CMV antigens. Sequencing depth roughly uniform across donors was assumed in presence/absence analyses. The authors enumerated 164 TCR beta chains as linked to cytomegalovirus.

Note on this clone: Its antigen is unknown.

Input material: PBMCs. This chain connects TRBV6-5 to TRBJ1-4; tentatively, D is TRBD1 (5 bases). This receptor was taken from a man aged 18 to 35 in good health and CMV-seronegative. DNA of the CDR3: TGTGCCAGCAGCCCACCAGGGAGGAGTAATGAAAAACTGTTTTTT. Its protein is CASSPPGRSNEKLFF.